The 4 T cell receptor beta chains below all came from one sample that was sequenced in a study of shared clonotypes between healthy human individuals. Profiled with immunoSEQ multiplex PCR; TCRdb holds only in-frame clones, not every one. The sample gives around 1.4 million clones, roughly 98.5% of which show up once; approximately 0.4% is in the top ten. Sequenced input: naive CD4+ T cells sorted from blood. The subset is: CD45RA+ positively selected. The receptors come from a young man in good health.

This chain joins TRBV6-1 and TRBJ2-3, with TRBD2 identical over 11 bases. The CDR3 contains 15 residues. V was pared by 10 bases and J by 8 bases, with 14 bases of the junction left unmatched. The germline V gene encodes CDR1 MNHNS and CDR2 SASEGT. In nucleotides, the CDR3 is TGTGCCACCGGCCCCATAGCGGGAGGGTTCGTTACGCAGTATTTT. It yields the protein CATGPIAGGFVTQYF.

J is TRBJ2-5 and V is TRBV15; the match to TRBD2 covers 12 bases. The CDR3 sequence is 15 residues long. V gave up 3 bases and J gave up 5 bases; unmatched junction bases: 4. Germline CDR1 and CDR2: LNHNV and YYDKDF (reference sequence). The CDR3 nucleotides are TGTGCCACCAGCAGCCGACTAGCGGGAGAGGAGACCCAGTACTTC. Its protein product is CATSSRLAGEETQYF. Using reference TRBV15 and TRBJ2-5 for the parts outside the CDR3, the full variable domain is DAMVIQNPRYQVTQFGKPVTLSCSQTLNHNVMYWYQQKSSQAPKLLFHYYDKDFNNEADTPDNFQSRRPNTSFCFLDIRSPGLGDTAMYLCATSSRLAGEETQYFGPGTRLLVL.

The gene calls are TRBV14 and TRBJ1-4; no clear D gene. Germline V lookup: CDR1 SGHDN, CDR2 FVKESK. The CDR3 sequence is 15 residues long. V lost 0 bases and J lost 4, with 9 bases in between. The CDR3 region has the DNA TGTGCCAGCAGCCAAGATGGGCGGTATAATGAAAAACTGTTTTTT. Translation: CASSQDGRYNEKLFF.

This sequence joins TRBV18 and TRBJ2-7, with 7 nucleotides matching TRBD1. The CDR3 consists of 17 residues. Per germline, CDR1 KGHSH and CDR2 LQKENI. Germline trimming cut 2 bases from V and 1 base from J; bases unmatched to any gene: 11. The CDR3 here is CASSPTVMGQTSYEQYF. Written as DNA, the CDR3 is TGTGCCAGCTCACCAACAGTTATGGGACAGACTTCCTACGAGCAGTACTTC.